These T cell receptor beta chains were read from a single sample in a study of T cell responses to AZD1222 COVID-19 vaccine. Repertoires were generated with immunoSEQ multiplex PCR, while TCRdb's copy carries only in-frame clones and drops some. The sample gives about 140,000 clones, around 90% of which show up once; around 1.3% is in the top ten. The source material was peripheral blood, sampled on day 0 of AZD1222 vaccination. The receptors were gathered from an adult in good health. CDR3s include the opening cysteine and the closing phenylalanine or tryptophan. A D gene is named only where the DNA matches it firmly. Clone size appears in some rows only: once, few, many, or a class for an expanded clone.

v_gene	abundance	j_gene	d_gene	CDR3aa	CDR3nt
TRBV7-9	.	TRBJ2-5	TRBD2	CASSLVAGGETQYF	TGTGCCAGCAGCTTAGTAGCGGGAGGGGAGACCCAGTACTTC
TRBV6-6	few	TRBJ1-1	.	CATLQGYSVTEAFF	TGTGCCACTCTCCAAGGGTATTCGGTCACTGAAGCTTTCTTT
TRBV5-1	.	TRBJ2-2	.	CASAVRVGYTGELFF	TGCGCCAGCGCGGTGAGAGTGGGATACACCGGGGAGCTGTTTTTT
TRBV28	.	TRBJ2-3	.	CASRQAGGTDTQYF	TGTGCCAGCAGACAAGCAGGGGGCACAGATACGCAGTATTTT
TRBV27	.	TRBJ2-1	.	CASSSQTSYNEQFF	TGTGCCAGCAGCAGCCAGACCTCCTACAATGAGCAGTTCTTC
TRBV5-1	.	TRBJ1-2	.	CASSPLRGKQPNYGYTF	TGCGCCAGCAGCCCGCTTCGGGGGAAACAGCCTAACTATGGCTACACCTTC
TRBV4-1	.	TRBJ1-5	.	CASSQGWGLQPQHF	TGCGCCAGCAGCCAAGGGTGGGGGCTTCAGCCCCAGCATTTT
TRBV30	.	TRBJ1-2	.	CAWSVTGGNYGYTF	TGTGCCTGGAGTGTAACGGGGGGCAACTATGGCTACACCTTC
TRBV29-1	.	TRBJ2-5	.	CSVANRTQETQYF	TGCAGCGTTGCTAACCGCACCCAAGAGACCCAGTACTTC
TRBV13	.	TRBJ2-3	.	CASSHNRATQYF	TGTGCCAGCAGCCACAACCGGGCCACGCAGTATTTT
TRBV2	.	TRBJ1-1	.	CASSDPWGTEAFF	TGTGCCAGCAGTGATCCCTGGGGGACTGAAGCTTTCTTT
TRBV27	.	TRBJ1-2	.	CASSLSGAGSGGYTF	TGTGCCAGCAGTTTATCGGGCGCAGGGTCAGGTGGCTACACCTTC
TRBV27	.	TRBJ2-2	.	CASNSKRGNTGELFF	TGTGCCAGCAATTCGAAAAGGGGGAACACCGGGGAGCTGTTTTTT
TRBV18	.	TRBJ1-4	TRBD1	CASSSGQGDEKLFF	TGTGCCAGCTCATCGGGACAGGGAGATGAAAAACTGTTTTTT
TRBV5-4	.	TRBJ2-7	.	CASSFRDTPYEQYF	TGTGCCAGCAGCTTCCGGGACACCCCTTACGAGCAGTACTTC
TRBV3-1/TRBV3-2	.	TRBJ2-7	.	CASSPLTEGEQYF	TGTGCCAGCAGCCCCCTGACAGAGGGGGAGCAGTACTTC
TRBV28	.	TRBJ2-1	.	CASSLANEQFF	TGTGCCAGCAGTTTGGCCAATGAGCAGTTCTTC
TRBV10-3	.	TRBJ2-7	TRBD2	CAITPREELYEQYF	TGTGCCATCACCCCGCGGGAGGAGCTCTACGAGCAGTACTTC
TRBV19	.	TRBJ2-7	.	CASSITDSSSYEQYF	TGTGCCAGTAGTATAACCGACAGCAGCTCCTACGAGCAGTACTTC
TRBV5-5	.	TRBJ2-7	.	CASSLFAFVGQDEQYF	TGTGCCAGCAGCTTGTTCGCGTTCGTTGGGCAGGACGAGCAGTACTTC
TRBV6-2/TRBV6-3	.	TRBJ1-1	.	CASSYRGKGSAFF	TGTGCCAGCAGTTACAGGGGGAAGGGTTCCGCTTTCTTT
TRBV7-6	.	TRBJ1-2	.	CASSPQGILNYGYTF	TGTGCCAGCAGCCCCCAGGGAATACTTAACTATGGCTACACCTTC
TRBV5-5	.	TRBJ1-1	.	CASSLASPAKAFF	TGTGCCAGCAGCTTGGCATCCCCCGCGAAAGCTTTCTTT
TRBV2	.	TRBJ2-1	TRBD2	CASSARLAGAYNEQFF	TGTGCCAGCAGTGCCCGTCTAGCGGGGGCCTACAATGAGCAGTTCTTC
TRBV27	.	TRBJ1-4	.	CASGTLATNEKLFF	TGTGCCAGCGGAACCCTAGCAACTAATGAAAAACTGTTTTTT
TRBV5-4	.	TRBJ1-6	.	CASSFDRGVSPLHF	TGTGCCAGCAGCTTTGACAGAGGAGTCTCACCCCTCCACTTT
TRBV7-9	.	TRBJ1-4	.	CASSFPGATNEKLFF	TGTGCCAGCAGCTTTCCCGGGGCAACTAATGAAAAACTGTTTTTT
TRBV27	.	TRBJ1-2	.	CASSLSAGDYGYTF	TGTGCCAGCAGTTTGTCGGCAGGGGATTATGGCTACACCTTC
TRBV4-1	.	TRBJ2-7	.	CASSQGGLLSYEQYF	TGCGCCAGCAGCCAAGGAGGTCTGTTAAGCTACGAGCAGTACTTC
TRBV7-2	.	TRBJ1-5	.	CASTAGPGNQPQHF	TGTGCCAGCACCGCAGGGCCCGGCAATCAGCCCCAGCATTTT
TRBV4-1	.	TRBJ1-2	.	CASSQTTGLVYGYTF	TGCGCCAGCAGCCAAACTACAGGGTTGGTCTATGGCTACACCTTC
TRBV24-1	.	TRBJ2-1	TRBD2	CATSDFGASGRGYNEQFF	TGTGCCACCAGTGATTTCGGGGCTAGCGGGAGAGGTTACAATGAGCAGTTCTTC
TRBV5-6	.	TRBJ1-5	.	CASSFGGQPQHF	TGTGCCAGCAGCTTCGGCGGGCAGCCCCAGCATTTT
TRBV30	.	TRBJ1-6	.	CAWSRSKQAVTSPLHF	TGTGCCTGGAGTCGATCGAAACAGGCAGTGACTTCACCCCTCCACTTT
TRBV19	.	TRBJ1-2	TRBD1	CASSNPGQQADGYTF	TGTGCCAGTAGTAACCCGGGACAGCAGGCGGATGGCTACACCTTC
TRBV12-3/TRBV12-4	.	TRBJ1-2	.	CASSMTLNYGYTF	TGTGCCAGCAGTATGACACTTAACTATGGCTACACCTTC
TRBV10-1	.	TRBJ1-1	.	CAGLQLVANTEAFF	TGCGCCGGCCTCCAGTTAGTAGCAAACACTGAAGCTTTCTTT
TRBV4-3	.	TRBJ1-2	.	CASSEGPSMVYGYTF	TGCGCCAGCAGCGAAGGACCGTCCATGGTCTATGGCTACACCTTC
TRBV28	.	TRBJ1-6	.	CASSGLPAGVDNSPLHF	TGTGCCAGCAGTGGGCTACCCGCGGGCGTGGATAATTCACCCCTCCACTTT
TRBV11-2	.	TRBJ2-1	TRBD2	CASSLKPTASGGKYNEQFF	TGTGCCAGCAGCTTAAAGCCCACGGCTAGCGGGGGTAAGTACAATGAGCAGTTCTTC
TRBV2	.	TRBJ2-3	TRBD2	CASRARLAGVPDTQYF	TGTGCCAGCAGGGCAAGACTAGCGGGAGTGCCAGATACGCAGTATTTT
TRBV2	.	TRBJ1-4	.	CASSGRLAEKLFF	TGTGCCAGCAGTGGTCGGCTCGCGGAAAAACTGTTTTTT
TRBV19	.	TRBJ1-1	.	CASSIEGPLEAFF	TGTGCCAGTAGTATTGAAGGGCCCCTTGAAGCTTTCTTT
TRBV6-5	once	TRBJ1-2	.	CASNPGGTNYGYTF	TGTGCCAGCAACCCGGGGGGTACTAACTATGGCTACACCTTC
TRBV2	.	TRBJ2-5	.	CASDTGRPVETQYF	TGTGCCAGCGATACGGGACGCCCAGTAGAGACCCAGTACTTC
TRBV19	.	TRBJ1-2	TRBD1	CASSIQQGAYYGYTF	TGTGCCAGTAGTATCCAACAGGGGGCATATTATGGCTACACCTTC
TRBV7-2	.	TRBJ2-7	TRBD2	CASSAGTSGGDEQYF	TGTGCCAGCAGCGCCGGGACTAGCGGTGGGGACGAGCAGTACTTC
TRBV12-3/TRBV12-4	.	TRBJ2-4	TRBD1	CASSLAGQGAVYF	TGTGCCAGCAGTTTAGCCGGACAGGGGGCGGTGTACTTC
TRBV5-1	.	TRBJ2-5	.	CASSLAGETQYF	TGCGCCAGCAGCTTGGCCGGGGAGACCCAGTACTTC
TRBV25-1	.	TRBJ1-1	TRBD1	CASSPDRVGDTEAFF	TGTGCCAGCAGTCCGGACAGGGTTGGTGACACTGAAGCTTTCTTT
TRBV5-6	.	TRBJ2-7	.	CASSFRGPLYEQYF	TGTGCCAGCAGCTTCAGGGGCCCCCTATACGAGCAGTACTTC
TRBV30	.	TRBJ2-7	TRBD1	CAWSAAGTGGREQYF	TGTGCCTGGAGCGCCGCCGGGACAGGGGGCAGGGAGCAGTACTTC
TRBV7-8	.	TRBJ1-1	.	CASSPTHGNTEAFF	TGTGCCAGCAGCCCGACACACGGGAACACTGAAGCTTTCTTT